This T cell receptor beta chain was profiled in a study of glioma-infiltrating T cells. Broader study findings: Very few CDR3 sequences were shared between tissue and blood. Gliomas, especially low-grade, showed above-expected tissue-blood divergence; non-neoplastic patients showed below.

Amplification of TCR alpha and beta CDR3 regions from RNA used iRepertoire nested multiplex PCR. Tissue mRNA or PBMC total RNA, about 85-400 ng, went into one-step reverse transcription and amplification. TCRdb recomputed calls from the multiplex PCR reads with MiXCR, one row per CDR3 protein. Here the sample spans some 190,000 distinct CDR3 sequences, around 30% being singletons. Per the germline V gene, CDR1 is LNHDA and CDR2 is SQIVND (reference sequence). The CDR3 spans 17 residues. The V gene end was trimmed by 1 base and the J gene end by 4 bases; junction bases not matched to a gene: 8. This clonotype was seen ten or more times. What it recognizes is unknown.

This receptor was taken from a human donor with low-grade glioma or glioblastoma, undergoing nonglioma brain surgery, or in good health (not recorded which). The chain links TRBV19 to TRBJ2-3; 10 nucleotides match TRBD2. The sample comprised glioma tissue, nonneoplastic brain tissue, or PBMCs (not recorded which). This chain's CDR3 is CASSIGSGRALPDTQYF. CDR3 in DNA: TGTGCCAGTAGTATAGGCAGCGGGAGGGCCCTCCCAGATACGCAGTATTTT.